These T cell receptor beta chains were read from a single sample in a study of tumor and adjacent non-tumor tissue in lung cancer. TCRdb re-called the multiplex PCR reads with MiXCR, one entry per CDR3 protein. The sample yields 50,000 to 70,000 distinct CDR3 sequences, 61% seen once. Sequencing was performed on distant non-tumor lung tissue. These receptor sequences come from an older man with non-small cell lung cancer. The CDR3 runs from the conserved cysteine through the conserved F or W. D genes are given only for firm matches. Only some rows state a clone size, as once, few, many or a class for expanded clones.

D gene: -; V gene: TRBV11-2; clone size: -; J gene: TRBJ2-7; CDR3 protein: CASSLDGGGYDQYF; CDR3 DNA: TGTGCCAGCAGTTTAGACGGGGGCGGGTACGATCAGTACTTC
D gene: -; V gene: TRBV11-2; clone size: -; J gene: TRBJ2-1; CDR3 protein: CASSPDYNERFF; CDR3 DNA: TGTGCCAGCAGCCCAGACTACAATGAGCGGTTCTTT
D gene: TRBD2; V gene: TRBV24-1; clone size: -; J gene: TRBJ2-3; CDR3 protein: CATSDYKAGGTDTQYF; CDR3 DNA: TGTGCCACCAGTGATTATAAAGCGGGAGGCACAGATACGCAGTATTTT
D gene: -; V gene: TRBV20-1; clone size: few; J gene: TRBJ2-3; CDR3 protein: CSARDPSGTDTQYF; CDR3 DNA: TGCAGTGCTAGAGATCCTAGTGGCACAGATACGCAGTATTTT
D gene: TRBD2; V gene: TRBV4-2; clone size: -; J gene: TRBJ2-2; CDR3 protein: CASTYSASGSEVGELFF; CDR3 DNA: TGTGCCAGCACCTATTCCGCCAGCGGGAGCGAGGTCGGGGAGCTGTTTTTT
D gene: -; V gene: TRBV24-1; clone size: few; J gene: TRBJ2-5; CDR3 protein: CATRNNGAQETQYF; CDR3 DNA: TGTGCCACCAGGAACAACGGAGCACAAGAGACCCAGTACTTC
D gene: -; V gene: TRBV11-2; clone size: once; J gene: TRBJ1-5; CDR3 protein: CASSRPFCLREWTQPQHF; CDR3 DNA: TGTGCCAGCAGCCGTCCCTTCTGTCTAAGGGAATGGACTCAGCCCCAGCATTTT
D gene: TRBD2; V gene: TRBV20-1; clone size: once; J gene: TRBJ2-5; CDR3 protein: CSADYISGGQETQYF; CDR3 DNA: TGCAGTGCTGATTACATAAGCGGGGGCCAAGAGACCCAGTACTTC
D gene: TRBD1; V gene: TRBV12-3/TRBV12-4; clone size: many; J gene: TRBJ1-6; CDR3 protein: CASSFGGTGYSPLHF; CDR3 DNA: TGTGCCAGCAGTTTTGGAGGGACAGGGTATTCACCCCTCCACTTT
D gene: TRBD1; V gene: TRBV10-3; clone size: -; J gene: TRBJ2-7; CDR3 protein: CATGQGVCEQYF; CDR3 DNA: TGCGCCACGGGACAGGGTGTGTGCGAGCAGTACTTC
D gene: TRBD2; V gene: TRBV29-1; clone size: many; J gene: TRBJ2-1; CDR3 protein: CSVVATSGPNEQFF; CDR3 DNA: TGCAGCGTTGTCGCGACTAGCGGACCTAATGAGCAGTTCTTC